Listed below are T cell receptor beta chains from one sample, sequenced in a study of blood T cells in healthy people across ages. TCRdb itself ran the 5' RACE reads through MiXCR, one entry per CDR3 protein. The table records about 650,000 distinct CDR3 sequences, roughly 30% of them present only once. Sequencing input: blood. Receptors originate from a woman aged 80 or over in good health. Both conserved end residues are part of each CDR3.

CDR3 protein | V gene | CDR3 length | J gene
CASSVEAGEVGETQYF | TRBV9 | 16 | TRBJ2-5
CASSPYPLSGVGGYEQYF | TRBV7-6 | 18 | NA
CASSLEAGAAYEQYF | TRBV5-1 | 15 | TRBJ2-7
CASSSSRDTEAFF | TRBV7-9 | 13 | TRBJ1-1
CASSSGSGPVHF | TRBV6-5 | 12 | TRBJ1-6
CASSLERGVTEAFF | TRBV5-1 | 14 | TRBJ1-1
CASTHGQPELRYTF | TRBV7-4 | 14 | TRBJ1-2
CSAREERGIQETQYF | TRBV20-1 | 15 | TRBJ2-5
CSARRRGGYNEQFF | TRBV20-1 | 14 | TRBJ2-1
CASSSSSLTGTQNTEAFF | TRBV5-6 | 18 | TRBJ1-1
CASSQAPGPYEQYF | TRBV3-1 | 14 | TRBJ2-7